The sequence of this T cell receptor (beta chain) was determined in a study of cytomegalovirus exposure and HLA in healthy donors. Study results and limitations: Earlier analysis found most TCR beta V segments productive about 87% or about 30% of the time. It was reported that TCR beta sequences correctly inferred the HLA-A and HLA-B alleles for most subjects.

Nominal health characterized the donors when sampled, though unrecorded immune exposures were likely. Trimming at V came to 6 bases and at J to 2 bases, leaving 9 bases not matched to a gene. The CDR3 is 15 residues long. Germline loops: CDR1 MNHNY, CDR2 SVGAGI (reference sequence). As for this clone: Its antigen remains unidentified.

It was with 60 Vbeta and 13 Jbeta primers that the PCR ran. TCRdb's table, derived via immunoSEQ multiplex PCR, lists solely in-frame clones and lacks some. The sample includes 200,000 to 250,000 clones, roughly 89% of them seen just once. The sequence was obtained from a woman aged 18 to 35 in good health and CMV-seronegative. The chain links TRBV6-6 to TRBJ2-7; TRBD1 matches at 8 bases. The source material was PBMCs. CDR3 DNA: TGTGCCAGCAGCCGCCGACAGGGGATGGCCTACGAGCAGTACTTC. As protein: CASSRRQGMAYEQYF.